A single sample is the source of the 3 T cell receptor beta chains below, sequenced in a study of cytomegalovirus exposure and HLA in healthy donors. PCR amplification relied on 60 Vbeta primers (plus 13 Jbeta primers). Some clones are missing from TCRdb's copy, which holds only in-frame ones; the method was immunoSEQ multiplex PCR. This table has approximately 120,000 clones, around 70% appearing once. The specimen was PBMCs. Receptor source: a woman in her seventies in good health and CMV-seropositive.

This chain connects TRBV7-9 to TRBJ2-5; D unresolved. The CDR3 covers 15 residues. Trimming took 6 bases from V and 5 from J, leaving 19 bases between them. Germline-derived CDR1 and CDR2 are SEHNR and FQNEAQ (reference sequence). DNA of the CDR3: TGTGCCAGCAGGAGGTCGGAAGCGCTCGTCGAGACCCAGTACTTC. Translation gives CASRRSEALVETQYF.

This clone has more than one count but fewer than ten. The sample carries other DNA sequences with the same CDR3. The chain has TRBV7-9 and TRBJ2-7; the match to TRBD1 covers 7 bases. V lost 4 bases to trimming and J lost 2 bases; unmatched junction nucleotides: 2. The CDR3 has 13 amino acids. Germline-derived CDR1 and CDR2 are SEHNR and FQNEAQ (reference sequence). CDR3 in amino acids: CASSSTGPYEQYF. Here the CDR3 DNA reads TGTGCCAGCAGCTCGACAGGGCCCTACGAGCAGTACTTC.

Only a few counts were recorded for this clone. This chain joins TRBV11-3 and TRBJ2-1; 16 positions agree with TRBD2. J gave up 1 base and V 4 bases, and 4 bases lay outside the gene matches. The CDR3 is 18 amino acids. Germline V gene data show CDR1 as SGHNT and CDR2 as YENEEA. The DNA for the CDR3 is TGTGCCAGCAGCTGGGGACTAGCGGGGGGGAAATCCTACAATGAGCAGTTCTTC. Amino acid sequence: CASSWGLAGGKSYNEQFF. Based on the CDR3 plus reference TRBV11-3 and TRBJ2-1, the full variable domain is EAGVVQSPRYKIIEKKQPVAFWCNPISGHNTLYWYLQNLGQGPELLIRYENEEAVDDSQLPKDRFSAERLKGVDSTLKIQPAELGDSAVYLCASSWGLAGGKSYNEQFFGPGTRLTVL.